A selection of T cell receptor beta chains follows, all from one sample in a study of neurological immune-mediated disorders. TCRdb redid the calling of the 5' RACE reads with MiXCR, one entry per CDR3 protein. The table has 50,000 to 60,000 distinct CDR3 sequences, roughly 15% seen once. Sequenced input: PBMCs. The source of these receptors is a man in his sixties in good health. CDR3s include the opening cysteine and the closing phenylalanine or tryptophan. The D gene is left open where the match is weak. For some rows the clone size is stated as once, few or many, or as a class when expanded; others skip it.

CDR3 protein,CDR3 DNA,clone size,V gene,J gene,D gene
CATSDRTSGIGNEQFF,TGTGCCACCAGTGATCGGACTAGCGGGATTGGAAATGAGCAGTTCTTC,many,TRBV24-1,TRBJ2-1,TRBD2
CASSLLAANTGELFF,TGTGCCAGCAGCTTACTGGCGGCGAACACCGGGGAGCTGTTTTTT,many,TRBV7-2,TRBJ2-2,-
CASSERWNEQFF,TGCGCCAGCAGTGAGCGGTGGAATGAGCAGTTCTTC,many,TRBV10-2,TRBJ2-1,-
CASSSQSPRGGYTF,TGTGCCAGCAGTTCCCAATCCCCGAGGGGTGGCTACACCTTC,many,TRBV12-3/TRBV12-4,TRBJ1-2,-
CSVEAGSTDTQYF,TGCAGCGTTGAAGCAGGTAGCACAGATACGCAGTATTTT,many,TRBV29-1,TRBJ2-3,-
CASSPPGHLSSGNTIYF,TGTGCCAGCAGCCCCCCGGGACACCTAAGCTCTGGAAACACCATATATTTT,many,TRBV7-2,TRBJ1-3,-
CSATRGPSSYEQYF,TGCAGTGCTACGAGGGGCCCAAGCTCCTACGAGCAGTACTTC,many,TRBV20-1,TRBJ2-7,-
CASSLPGQRTYEQYF,TGTGCCAGCAGTTTACCGGGACAAAGGACCTACGAGCAGTACTTC,many,TRBV28,TRBJ2-7,-
CASSPWRTVSYEQYF,TGTGCCAGTTCACCCTGGAGGACAGTATCCTACGAGCAGTACTTC,few,TRBV19,TRBJ2-7,-
CASRLRTSPGDTQYF,TGTGCCAGCAGGTTGAGGACTTCTCCAGGGGATACGCAGTATTTT,many,TRBV7-2,TRBJ2-3,-
CASSLAGNQPQHF,TGTGCCAGCAGCTTGGCAGGCAATCAGCCCCAGCATTTT,many,TRBV5-1,TRBJ1-5,-
CASSGRPGQNNSPLHF,TGTGCCAGCAGCGGACGTCCGGGACAGAATAATTCACCCCTCCACTTT,many,TRBV6-1,TRBJ1-6,TRBD1
CASSLDGRSGYTF,TGCGCCAGCAGCTTGGATGGCCGCAGTGGCTACACCTTC,many,TRBV5-1,TRBJ1-2,-
CASSLESGGGVETQYF,TGCGCCAGCAGCTTGGAATCGGGAGGTGGTGTAGAGACCCAGTACTTC,many,TRBV5-1,TRBJ2-5,TRBD2
CASSSGLASYNEQFF,TGTGCCAGCAGCTCGGGACTAGCCTCCTACAATGAGCAGTTCTTC,many,TRBV7-2,TRBJ2-1,TRBD2
CASSLGGRERGSGYTF,TGTGCCAGCAGTTTAGGAGGCAGGGAAAGGGGAAGTGGCTACACCTTC,many,TRBV27,TRBJ1-2,-
CASSPSGRLRQETQYF,TGTGCCAGCAGCCCCAGCGGGAGGTTGCGGCAAGAGACCCAGTACTTC,many,TRBV5-4,TRBJ2-5,TRBD2
CASSLARGNDGGNEQYF,TGCGCCAGCAGCTTGGCCCGGGGAAATGACGGCGGTAACGAGCAGTACTTC,many,TRBV5-1,TRBJ2-7,-
CASSPPREPYTEAFF,TGTGCCAGCTCACCACCACGGGAGCCGTACACTGAAGCTTTCTTT,-,TRBV18,TRBJ1-1,-
CSVAPRQEGSYGYTF,TGCAGCGTTGCGCCCCGACAGGAGGGGAGCTATGGCTACACCTTC,many,TRBV29-1,TRBJ1-2,-
CASSIGLLLETQETQYF,TGTGCCAGTAGTATAGGGCTCCTTCTAGAGACTCAAGAGACCCAGTACTTC,-,TRBV19,TRBJ2-5,-
CASMDGFTDTQYF,TGTGCCAGCATGGATGGGTTCACAGATACGCAGTATTTT,many,TRBV7-2,TRBJ2-3,-
CASSPWGSGMYNEQFF,TGTGCCAGCAGCCCCTGGGGGAGCGGGATGTACAATGAGCAGTTCTTC,many,TRBV3-1,TRBJ2-1,TRBD2
CASSAKGGGYTF,TGTGCCAGCAGTGCCAAGGGTGGAGGCTACACCTTC,many,TRBV25-1,TRBJ1-2,-
CSVDLAGGGNEQFF,TGCAGCGTTGATCTAGCGGGAGGTGGTAATGAGCAGTTCTTC,many,TRBV29-1,TRBJ2-1,TRBD2
CSVEGHRSSSYEQYF,TGCAGCGTTGAGGGCCACAGGAGTAGCTCCTACGAGCAGTACTTC,many,TRBV29-1,TRBJ2-7,-
CASSQEGATSGPTDTQYF,TGCGCCAGCAGCCAAGAGGGGGCCACTAGCGGCCCCACAGATACGCAGTATTTT,many,TRBV4-3,TRBJ2-3,TRBD2
CASSFLAENQPQHF,TGTGCCAGCAGTTTCTTGGCAGAGAATCAGCCCCAGCATTTT,few,TRBV12-3/TRBV12-4,TRBJ1-5,-